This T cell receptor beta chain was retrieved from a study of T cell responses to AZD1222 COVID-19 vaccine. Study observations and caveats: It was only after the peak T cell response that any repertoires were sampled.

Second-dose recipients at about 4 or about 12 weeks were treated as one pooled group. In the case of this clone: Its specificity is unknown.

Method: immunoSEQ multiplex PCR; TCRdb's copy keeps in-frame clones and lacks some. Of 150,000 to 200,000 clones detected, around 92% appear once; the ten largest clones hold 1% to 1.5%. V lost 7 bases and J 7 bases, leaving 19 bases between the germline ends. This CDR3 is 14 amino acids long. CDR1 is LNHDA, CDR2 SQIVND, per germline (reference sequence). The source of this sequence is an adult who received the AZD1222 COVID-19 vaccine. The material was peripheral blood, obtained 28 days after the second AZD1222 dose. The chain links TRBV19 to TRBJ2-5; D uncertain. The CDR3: CASNDLPNLGTQYF. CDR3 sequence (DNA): TGTGCCAGTAATGACCTACCAAACTTGGGGACCCAGTACTTC.